A single sample gave rise to the 5 T cell receptor beta chains below, sequenced in a study of blood T cells in healthy people across ages. Together with a sample-barcoded 5' primer, a J-beta primer mix was included in a second PCR lasting about 7 to 11 cycles. TCRdb re-called the 5' RACE reads with MiXCR, one entry per CDR3 protein. The table has hundreds of thousands of distinct CDR3 sequences, about 34% seen once. Sequenced input: blood. These receptors came from a young man in good health.

This chain joins TRBV20-1 and TRBJ2-4, with a tentative D call TRBD2 (5 bases). Trimming took off 6 bases at V and 0 bases at J, with 18 bases between the two ends. This CDR3 spans 16 amino acids. The germline CDR1 and CDR2 sequences are DFQATT and SNEGSKA (reference sequence). CDR3 amino acids: CSAEREPLIAKNIQYF. In DNA form, the CDR3 reads TGCAGTGCCGAAAGGGAGCCATTAATAGCCAAAAACATTCAGTACTTC.

V gene TRBV27 combines with J gene TRBJ1-2; the match to TRBD1 covers 9 bases. Trimming took 4 bases from V and 8 from J; bases not matched to a gene: 17. This CDR3 has 17 amino acids. Germline V gene data show CDR1 as MNHEY and CDR2 as SMNVEV (reference sequence). The CDR3 DNA reads TGTGCCAGCAGTTCCCCCTTCCTGACAGGGGGTAAAGGGGGCTACACCTTC. Translation gives CASSSPFLTGGKGGYTF.

The chain recombines TRBV7-2 with TRBJ2-5, with 8 nucleotides matching TRBD1. Gene TRBJ2-7 matches the end of the DNA better, so the J call may be wrong. The CDR3 is made up of 14 amino acids. Germline CDR1 and CDR2: SGHTA and FQGNSA. This chain's CDR3 is CASSAHRGNYEQYF. In DNA, the CDR3 is TGTGCCAGCAGCGCTCACAGGGGGAACTACGAGCAGTACTTC.

Comment on this clonotype: Relative to the germline gene, one junction end is altered; a read error may explain this. The V and J genes are TRBV4-2 and TRBJ2-5, with 7 positions matching TRBD1. The CDR3 spans 16 residues. Germline V gives CDR1 LGHNA, CDR2 YNFKEQ. This CDR3 reads CASSKEGDRAVGEQYF. Here the CDR3 DNA reads TGTGCCAGCAGCAAAGAGGGTGACAGGGCGGTGGGGGAGCAGTACTTC.

This clonotype was seen only a few times. The chain joins TRBV2 to TRBJ2-3, with D hard to call. V lost 1 base and J 6 bases, leaving 14 bases between the germline ends. Germline V gene lookup returns CDR1 SNHLY and CDR2 FYNNEI. The CDR3 runs to 15 residues. CDR3 bases: TGTGCCAGCAGTGAAGTAGTGGGGTCGGCGGATACGCAGTATTTT. It specifies CASSEVVGSADTQYF.